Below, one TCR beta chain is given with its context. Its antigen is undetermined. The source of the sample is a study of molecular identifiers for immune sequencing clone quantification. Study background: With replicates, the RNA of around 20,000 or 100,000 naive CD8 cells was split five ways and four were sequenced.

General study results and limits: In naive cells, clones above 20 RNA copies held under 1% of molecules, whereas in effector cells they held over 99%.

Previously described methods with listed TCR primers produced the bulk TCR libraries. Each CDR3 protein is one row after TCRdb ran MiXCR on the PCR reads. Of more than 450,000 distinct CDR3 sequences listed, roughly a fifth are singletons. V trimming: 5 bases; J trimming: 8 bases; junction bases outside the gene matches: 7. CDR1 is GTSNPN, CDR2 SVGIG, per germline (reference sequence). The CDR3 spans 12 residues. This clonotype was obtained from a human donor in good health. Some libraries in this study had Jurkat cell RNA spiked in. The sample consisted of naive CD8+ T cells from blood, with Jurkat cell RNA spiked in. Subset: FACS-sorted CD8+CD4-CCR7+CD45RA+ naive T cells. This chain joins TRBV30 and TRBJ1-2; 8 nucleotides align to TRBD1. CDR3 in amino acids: CAWDQGAPGYTF. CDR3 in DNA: TGTGCCTGGGACCAGGGGGCGCCCGGCTACACCTTC.